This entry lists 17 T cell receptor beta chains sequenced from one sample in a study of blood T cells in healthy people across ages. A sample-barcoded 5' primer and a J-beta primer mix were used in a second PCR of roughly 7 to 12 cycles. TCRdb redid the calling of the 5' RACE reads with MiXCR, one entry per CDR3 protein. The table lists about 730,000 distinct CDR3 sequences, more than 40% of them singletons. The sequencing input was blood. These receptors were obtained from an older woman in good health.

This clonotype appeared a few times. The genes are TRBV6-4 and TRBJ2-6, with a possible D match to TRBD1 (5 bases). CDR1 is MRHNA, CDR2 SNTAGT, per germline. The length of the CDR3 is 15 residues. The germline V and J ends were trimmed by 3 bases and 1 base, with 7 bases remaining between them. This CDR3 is CASSEQGSGANVLTF. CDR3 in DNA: TGTGCCAGCAGTGAGCAGGGATCTGGGGCCAACGTCCTGACTTTC.

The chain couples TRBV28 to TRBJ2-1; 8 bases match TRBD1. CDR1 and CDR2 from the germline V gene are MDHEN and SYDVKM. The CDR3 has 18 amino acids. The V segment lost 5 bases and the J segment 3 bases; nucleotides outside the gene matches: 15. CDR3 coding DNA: TGTGCCAGCAGTCCTATGAGCGCCGGGACAGGCGACTACAATGAGCAGTTCTTC. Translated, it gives CASSPMSAGTGDYNEQFF.

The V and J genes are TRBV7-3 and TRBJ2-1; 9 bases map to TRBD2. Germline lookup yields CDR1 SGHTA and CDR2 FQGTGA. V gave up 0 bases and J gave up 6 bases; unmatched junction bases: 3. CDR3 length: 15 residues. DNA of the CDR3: TGTGCCAGCAGCTTAACGCGGGGGGGCGTCAATGAGCAGTTCTTC. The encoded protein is CASSLTRGGVNEQFF.

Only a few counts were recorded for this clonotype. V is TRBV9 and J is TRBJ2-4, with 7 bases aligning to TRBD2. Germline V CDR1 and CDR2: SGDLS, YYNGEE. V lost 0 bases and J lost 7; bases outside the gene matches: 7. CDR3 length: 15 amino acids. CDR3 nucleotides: TGTGCCAGCAGCGTAGACAGCGGGATGATGAACATTCAGTACTTC. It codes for CASSVDSGMMNIQYF.

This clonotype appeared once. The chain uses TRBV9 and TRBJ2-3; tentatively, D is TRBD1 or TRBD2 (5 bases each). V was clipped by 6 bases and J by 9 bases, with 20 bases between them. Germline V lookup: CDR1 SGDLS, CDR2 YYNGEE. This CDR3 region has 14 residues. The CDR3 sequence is CASNGAPGQETQYF. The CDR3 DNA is TGTGCCAGCAACGGAGCCCCGGGGCAGGAGACGCAGTATTTT.

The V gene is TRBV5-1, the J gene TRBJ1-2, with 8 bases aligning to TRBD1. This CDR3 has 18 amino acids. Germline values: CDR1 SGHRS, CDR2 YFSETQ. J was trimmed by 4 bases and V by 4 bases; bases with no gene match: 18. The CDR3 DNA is TGCGCCAGCAGCCCCACCAGCCCGACAGGGGTCCTGTCCTATGGCTACACCTTC. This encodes CASSPTSPTGVLSYGYTF.

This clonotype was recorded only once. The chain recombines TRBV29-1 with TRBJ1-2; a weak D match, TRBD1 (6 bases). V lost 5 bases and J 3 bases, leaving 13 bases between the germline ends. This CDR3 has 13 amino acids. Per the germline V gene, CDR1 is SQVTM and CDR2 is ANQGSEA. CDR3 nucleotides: TGCAGCGTTTTGGCAGGGGCAGACTATGGCTACACCTTC. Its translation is CSVLAGADYGYTF. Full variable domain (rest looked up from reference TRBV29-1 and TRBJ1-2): SAVISQKPSRDICQRGTSLTIQCQVDSQVTMMFWYRQQPGQSLTLIATANQGSEATYESGFVIDKFPISRPNLTFSTLTVSNMSPEDSSIYLCSVLAGADYGYTFGSGTRLTVV.

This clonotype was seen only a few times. The CDR3 region is CASSAREDYGYTF. As DNA, the CDR3 is TGTGCCAGCAGCGCTCGGGAGGACTATGGCTACACCTTC. The chain is built from TRBV9 and TRBJ1-2; D gene uncertain. V lost 3 bases, J lost 3 bases, and 9 bases lay in between. CDR1 is SGDLS, CDR2 YYNGEE, per germline. CDR3 size: 13 residues.

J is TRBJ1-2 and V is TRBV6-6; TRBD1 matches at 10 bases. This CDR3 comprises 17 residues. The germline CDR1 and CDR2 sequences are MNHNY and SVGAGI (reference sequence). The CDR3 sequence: CVGSRGASGTGVGGYTF. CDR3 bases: TGTGTCGGCAGTAGGGGCGCATCCGGGACAGGGGTTGGTGGCTACACCTTC.

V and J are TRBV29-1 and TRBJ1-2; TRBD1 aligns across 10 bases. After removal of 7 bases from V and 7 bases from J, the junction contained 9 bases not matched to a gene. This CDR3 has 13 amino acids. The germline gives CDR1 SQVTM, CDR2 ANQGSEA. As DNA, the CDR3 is TGCAGCGCTCCGGGACAGGGGTTCGGTGGCTACACCTTC. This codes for CSAPGQGFGGYTF.

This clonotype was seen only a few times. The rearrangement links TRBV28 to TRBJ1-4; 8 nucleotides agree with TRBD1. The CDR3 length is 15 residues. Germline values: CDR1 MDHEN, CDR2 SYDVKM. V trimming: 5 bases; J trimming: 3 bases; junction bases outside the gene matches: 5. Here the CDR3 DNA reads TGTGCCAGCAGTAACGGACAGGGCGCTAATGAAAAACTGTTTTTT. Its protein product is CASSNGQGANEKLFF.

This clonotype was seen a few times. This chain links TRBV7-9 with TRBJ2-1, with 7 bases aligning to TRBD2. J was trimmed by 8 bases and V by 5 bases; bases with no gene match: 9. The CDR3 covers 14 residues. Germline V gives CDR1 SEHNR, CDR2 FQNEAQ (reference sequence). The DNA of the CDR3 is TGTGCCAGCAGCCTGGGCGGGAGCTTGGATGAGCAGTTCTTC. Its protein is CASSLGGSLDEQFF.

This chain's CDR3 is CASSLWDKETQYF. The DNA of the CDR3 is TGTGCCAGCAGCTTGTGGGATAAAGAGACCCAGTACTTC. The chain has TRBV7-2 and TRBJ2-5, with D hard to call. Per the germline V gene, CDR1 is SGHTA and CDR2 is FQGNSA. The V end was cut by 3 bases, the J end by 3 bases, with 8 bases between. The CDR3 has 13 residues. Full variable domain (remainder filled in from reference TRBV7-2 and TRBJ2-5): GAGVSQSPSNKVTEKGKDVELRCDPISGHTALYWYRQSLGQGLEFLIYFQGNSAPDKSGLPSDRFSAERTGGSVSTLTIQRTQQEDSAVYLCASSLWDKETQYFGPGTRLLVL.

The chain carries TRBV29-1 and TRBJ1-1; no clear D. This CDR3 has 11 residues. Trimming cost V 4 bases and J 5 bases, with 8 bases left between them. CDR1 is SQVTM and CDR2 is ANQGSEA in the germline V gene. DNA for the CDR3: TGCAGCGTTGGGGATGGGACTGAAGCTTTCTTT. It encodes CSVGDGTEAFF. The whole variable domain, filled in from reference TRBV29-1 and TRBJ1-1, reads SAVISQKPSRDICQRGTSLTIQCQVDSQVTMMFWYRQQPGQSLTLIATANQGSEATYESGFVIDKFPISRPNLTFSTLTVSNMSPEDSSIYLCSVGDGTEAFFGQGTRLTVV.

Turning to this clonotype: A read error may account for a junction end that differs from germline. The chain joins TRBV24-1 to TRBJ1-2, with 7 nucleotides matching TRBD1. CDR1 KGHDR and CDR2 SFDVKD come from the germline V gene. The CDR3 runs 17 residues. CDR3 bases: TGTACCACCAGTGATCCTTCAACAGGGGCTCTCGGCTATGGCTACACCTTC. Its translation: CTTSDPSTGALGYGYTF.

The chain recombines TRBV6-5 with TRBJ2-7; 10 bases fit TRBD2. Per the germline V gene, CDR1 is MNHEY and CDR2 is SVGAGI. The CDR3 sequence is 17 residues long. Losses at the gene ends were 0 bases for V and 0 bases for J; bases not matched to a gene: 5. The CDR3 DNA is TGTGCCAGCAGTTACTCGTCGACTAGCGGGTCCTCCTACGAGCAGTACTTC. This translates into CASSYSSTSGSSYEQYF.

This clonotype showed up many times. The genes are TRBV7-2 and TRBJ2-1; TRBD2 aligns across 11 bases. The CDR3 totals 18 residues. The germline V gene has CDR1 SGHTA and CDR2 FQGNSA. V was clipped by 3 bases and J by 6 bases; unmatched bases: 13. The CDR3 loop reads CASSFQTSGSRAFNEQFF. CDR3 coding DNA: TGTGCCAGCAGCTTCCAAACTAGCGGGAGTAGGGCCTTCAATGAGCAGTTCTTC. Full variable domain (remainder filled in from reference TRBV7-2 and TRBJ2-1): GAGVSQSPSNKVTEKGKDVELRCDPISGHTALYWYRQSLGQGLEFLIYFQGNSAPDKSGLPSDRFSAERTGGSVSTLTIQRTQQEDSAVYLCASSFQTSGSRAFNEQFFGPGTRLTVL.